One and the same sample provided the 15 T cell receptor beta chains below, sequenced in a study of T cell responses to AZD1222 COVID-19 vaccine. TCRdb keeps only in-frame clones here, not all; method: immunoSEQ multiplex PCR. The sample holds more than 85,000 clones; more than 75% are singletons and the top ten take about 4%. Sequenced material: peripheral blood, taken 28 days after the second AZD1222 dose. The origin of the receptors is an adult who received the AZD1222 COVID-19 vaccine.

The chain joins TRBV18 to TRBJ2-3, with 9 bases fitting TRBD2. The CDR3 spans 15 residues. V was pared by 2 bases and J by 4 bases, with 4 bases of the junction left unmatched. CDR1 is KGHSH, CDR2 LQKENI, per germline. The CDR3 sequence is CASSPLVAGADTQYF. CDR3 nucleotides: TGTGCCAGCTCACCATTAGTAGCGGGAGCAGATACGCAGTATTTT.

This rearrangement joins TRBV4-1 to TRBJ1-1; no clear D gene. The V gene's germline CDR1 is MGHRA and CDR2 YSYEKL. CDR3 length: 14 residues. Trimming pared 7 bases from V and 3 bases from J, leaving 15 bases between. DNA of the CDR3: TGCGCCAGCACCCCACCGGGTGGGGACACTGAAGCTTTCTTT. This codes for CASTPPGGDTEAFF.

This chain joins TRBV14 and TRBJ1-2; D possibly corresponds to TRBD1 (5 bases). The CDR3 contains 13 residues. Germline V gives CDR1 SGHDN, CDR2 FVKESK. With 4 bases removed from V and 2 bases from J, the gap between germline ends came to 8 bases. CDR3 in amino acids: CASSPQGNYGYTF. The CDR3 DNA follows: TGTGCCAGCAGCCCTCAGGGAAACTATGGCTACACCTTC.

The V call is TRBV7-9, the J call TRBJ1-4; D is undetermined. The CDR3 consists of 13 residues. Germline values: CDR1 SEHNR, CDR2 FQNEAQ (reference sequence). With 2 bases removed from V and 0 bases from J, the gap between germline ends came to 1 base. DNA of the CDR3: TGTGCCAGCAGCTTATCAACTAATGAAAAACTGTTTTTT. This gives the protein CASSLSTNEKLFF.

The sample holds one count of this clone. The chain is built from TRBV5-4 and TRBJ1-2; the match to TRBD1 covers 10 bases. CDR3 length: 15 residues. Germline CDR1 and CDR2: SGHNT and YYREEE (reference sequence). The ends lost 6 bases at V and 6 bases at J; junction bases unmatched: 11. CDR3: CASNRPGQGLDGYTF. The CDR3 nucleotides read TGTGCCAGCAACAGACCGGGACAGGGGCTGGATGGCTACACCTTC.

V gene TRBV6-4 combines with J gene TRBJ2-2, with 8 bases that match TRBD1. The J segment lost 0 bases and the V segment lost 4 bases, leaving 1 base of the junction unmatched. The CDR3 runs 15 residues. Per the germline V gene, CDR1 is MRHNA and CDR2 is SNTAGT. CDR3 nucleotides: TGTGCCAGCAGTGGGACAGGGACGAACACCGGGGAGCTGTTTTTT. This sequence encodes CASSGTGTNTGELFF.

The CDR3 loop is CASSLRQGKGNGYTF. In DNA form, the CDR3 reads TGTGCCAGCAGCTTAAGACAGGGGAAAGGGAATGGCTACACCTTC. The V gene is TRBV7-2, the J gene TRBJ1-2; TRBD1 aligns across 8 bases. V lost 2 bases to trimming and J lost 6 bases; unmatched junction nucleotides: 8. The CDR3 spans 15 residues. Germline assignment: CDR1 SGHTA and CDR2 FQGNSA.

This sequence joins TRBV6-2 or TRBV6-3 and TRBJ2-1; 10 nucleotides align to TRBD2. CDR3 length: 18 residues. The V segment lost 0 bases and the J segment 10 bases; nucleotides outside the gene matches: 15. Germline V gives CDR1 MNHEY, CDR2 SVGEGT. In DNA, the CDR3 is TGTGCCAGCAGTTACTCGATACGAGGCCTAGCGGGAGAGGGCGAGCAGTTCTTC. It specifies CASSYSIRGLAGEGEQFF.

The gene calls are TRBV7-9 and TRBJ1-1, with TRBD1 as a possible D gene (6 bases). There are 15 residues in the CDR3. Germline V gene sequence: CDR1 SEHNR, CDR2 FQNEAQ (reference sequence). Between the trimmed V and J ends, which lost 5 bases and 2 bases, there was a span of 15 bases. The CDR3 loop is CASSPRGGLNTEAFF. CDR3 DNA: TGTGCCAGCAGCCCGAGGGGGGGGCTTAACACTGAAGCTTTCTTT.

This chain links TRBV7-9 with TRBJ2-7; D remains ambiguous. CDR3 length: 14 residues. Germline V gives CDR1 SEHNR, CDR2 FQNEAQ (reference sequence). The ends were cut back, 1 base at V and 2 bases at J, with 9 bases in the middle. The DNA of the CDR3 is TGTGCCAGCAGCTTAGGGACCACCCCCTACGAGCAGTACTTC. Residues: CASSLGTTPYEQYF.

The rearrangement joins TRBV6-5 to TRBJ2-7; D perhaps matches TRBD2 (6 bases). The V and J ends lost 6 bases and 0 bases respectively, with 12 bases between them. Germline CDR1 is MNHEY and CDR2 is SVGAGI. There are 14 residues in the CDR3. The CDR3 is CASRFYGSSYEQYF. The CDR3 DNA is TGTGCCAGCAGATTCTACGGGAGCTCCTACGAGCAGTACTTC.

The V call is TRBV5-6, the J call TRBJ2-5; D call uncertain. V was trimmed by 1 base and J by 2 bases, leaving 6 bases between them. The CDR3 runs 13 residues. Germline CDR1 and CDR2: SGHDT and YYEEEE. The CDR3 DNA is TGTGCCAGCAGCTTGACAGTACAAGAGACCCAGTACTTC. Translation gives CASSLTVQETQYF.

V usage is TRBV19 and J usage is TRBJ1-5; D is ambiguous. Per the germline V gene, CDR1 is LNHDA and CDR2 is SQIVND (reference sequence). V lost 5 bases and J lost 0, with 11 bases in between. The CDR3 is 15 amino acids. The CDR3 loop reads CASSWAEYSNQPQHF. The CDR3 DNA is TGTGCCAGTAGTTGGGCGGAATATAGCAATCAGCCCCAGCATTTT.

The chain uses TRBV19 and TRBJ2-3, with D perhaps TRBD2 (6 bases). The CDR3 runs 15 residues. Germline V gene lookup returns CDR1 LNHDA and CDR2 SQIVND (reference sequence). Between the trimmed V and J ends, which lost 4 bases and 3 bases, there was a span of 14 bases. The CDR3 spells CASSTRTTGTDTQYF. Here the CDR3 DNA reads TGTGCCAGTAGTACGAGGACTACAGGTACAGATACGCAGTATTTT.

This chain links TRBV4-1 with TRBJ2-7; 7 bases align to TRBD1. Trimming cost V 0 bases and J 0 bases; bases outside gene matches: 8. CDR3 length: 17 residues. Germline values: CDR1 MGHRA, CDR2 YSYEKL. Written as DNA, the CDR3 is TGCGCCAGCAGCCAAGATTCAGACAGGGTTTACTCCTACGAGCAGTACTTC. It is translated as CASSQDSDRVYSYEQYF.